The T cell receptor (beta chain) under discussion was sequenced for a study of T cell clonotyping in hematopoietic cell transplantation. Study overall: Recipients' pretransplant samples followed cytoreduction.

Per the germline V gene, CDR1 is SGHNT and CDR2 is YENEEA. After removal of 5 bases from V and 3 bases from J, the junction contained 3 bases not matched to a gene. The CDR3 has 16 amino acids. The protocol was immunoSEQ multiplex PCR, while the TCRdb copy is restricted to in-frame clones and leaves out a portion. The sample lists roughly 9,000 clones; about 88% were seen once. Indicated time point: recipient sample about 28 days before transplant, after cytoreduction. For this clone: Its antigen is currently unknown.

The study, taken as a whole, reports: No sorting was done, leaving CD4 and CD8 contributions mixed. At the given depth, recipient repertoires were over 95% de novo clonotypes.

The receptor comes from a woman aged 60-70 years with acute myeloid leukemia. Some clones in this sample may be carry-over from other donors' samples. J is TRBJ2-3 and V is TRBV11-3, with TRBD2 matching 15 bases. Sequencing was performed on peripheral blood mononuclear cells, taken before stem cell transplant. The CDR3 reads CASSPGTSGRTDTQYF. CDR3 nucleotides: TGTGCCAGCAGCCCTGGGACTAGCGGGAGGACAGATACGCAGTATTTT.